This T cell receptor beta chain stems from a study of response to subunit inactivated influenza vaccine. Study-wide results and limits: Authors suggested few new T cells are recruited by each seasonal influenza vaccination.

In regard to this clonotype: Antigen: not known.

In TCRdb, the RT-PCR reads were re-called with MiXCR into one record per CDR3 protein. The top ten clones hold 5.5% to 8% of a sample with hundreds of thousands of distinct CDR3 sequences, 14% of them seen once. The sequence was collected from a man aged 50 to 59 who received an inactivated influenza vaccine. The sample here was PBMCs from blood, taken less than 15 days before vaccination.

The CDR3 spells CASSFVAQGHEQYF. CDR3 coding DNA: TGTGCCAGCAGTTTCGTGGCACAGGGACACGAGCAGTACTTC. V and J are TRBV12-3 or TRBV12-4 and TRBJ2-7, with a tentative D call TRBD1 (6 bases). V was shortened by 3 bases and J by 5 bases, with 14 bases between the two germline ends. The CDR3 is 14 residues long.